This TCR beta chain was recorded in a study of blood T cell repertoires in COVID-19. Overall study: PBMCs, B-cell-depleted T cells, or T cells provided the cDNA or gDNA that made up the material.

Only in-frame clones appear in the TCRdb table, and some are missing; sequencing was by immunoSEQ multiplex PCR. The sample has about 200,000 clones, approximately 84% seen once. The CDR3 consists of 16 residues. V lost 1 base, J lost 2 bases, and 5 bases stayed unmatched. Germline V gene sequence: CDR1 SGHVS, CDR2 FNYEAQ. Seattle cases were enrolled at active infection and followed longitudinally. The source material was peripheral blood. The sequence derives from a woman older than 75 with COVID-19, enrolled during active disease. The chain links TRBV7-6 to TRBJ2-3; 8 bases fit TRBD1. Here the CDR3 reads CASSLGQGRTTDTQYF. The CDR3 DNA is TGTGCCAGCAGCTTAGGACAGGGGCGAACCACAGATACGCAGTATTTT. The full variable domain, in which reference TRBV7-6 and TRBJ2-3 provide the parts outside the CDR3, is GAGVSQSPRYKVTKRGQDVALRCDPISGHVSLYWYRQALGQGPEFLTYFNYEAQQDKSGLPNDRFSAERPEGSISTLTIQRTEQRDSAMYRCASSLGQGRTTDTQYFGPGTRLTVL.